A selection of T cell receptor beta chains follows, all from one sample in a study of T cell responses to AZD1222 COVID-19 vaccine. This table comes from immunoSEQ multiplex PCR, and its TCRdb copy is limited to in-frame clones, with some not included. In the table there are 150,000 or so clones, under 95% of which are singletons. Source: peripheral blood, taken on day 0 of AZD1222 vaccination. These TCRs come from an adult in good health. The CDR3 runs from the conserved cysteine through the conserved F or W. A D gene is named only where the DNA matches it firmly. The size field is filled for only some rows; it gives once, few, many or a size class.

TRBD2	TRBV7-2	TRBJ2-7	.	TGTGCCAGCAGCCTCGGACTAGCGGGGGCCTACGAGCAGTACTTC	CASSLGLAGAYEQYF
.	TRBV12-3/TRBV12-4	TRBJ2-7	.	TGTGCCAGCAGTTTAATGGGGGACGAGCAGTACTTC	CASSLMGDEQYF
.	TRBV19	TRBJ1-4	.	TGTGCCAGTAGGGGGGGGCAGGGGAATGAAAAACTGTTTTTT	CASRGGQGNEKLFF
.	TRBV7-8	TRBJ1-5	.	TGTGCCAGCAGCTTAGGCAGGGCGAAGGGTCAGCCCCAGCATTTT	CASSLGRAKGQPQHF
.	TRBV14	TRBJ1-2	.	TGTGCCAGCAGCCAAAGTTTACCGTCGGGCTACACCTTC	CASSQSLPSGYTF
.	TRBV4-1	TRBJ1-5	.	TGCGCCAGCAGCCAAGAGGTGGGGTCGGGCAATCAGCCCCAGCATTTT	CASSQEVGSGNQPQHF
.	TRBV20-1	TRBJ1-6	.	TGCAGTGCTAGAGATCGGGCCCTCCACTTT	CSARDRALHF
TRBD1	TRBV30	TRBJ1-4	.	TGTGCCTGGAGTCCTCCAGGGGGGGATAATGAAAAACTGTTTTTT	CAWSPPGGDNEKLFF
.	TRBV18	TRBJ1-1	.	TGTGCCAGCTCACTACAGCGAACTATGAACACTGAAGCTTTCTTT	CASSLQRTMNTEAFF
.	TRBV10-2	TRBJ2-3	.	TGCGCCAGCAGTGGCAGCGGATCGCGCACAGATACGCAGTATTTT	CASSGSGSRTDTQYF
TRBD2	TRBV18	TRBJ2-3	.	TGTGCCAGCTCACCGACAGGCCCACTAGCGGGGGGGCCTGGTACGCAGTATTTT	CASSPTGPLAGGPGTQYF
.	TRBV7-9	TRBJ1-1	.	TGTGCCAGCAGCCTGGGGGAAACTGAAGCTTTCTTT	CASSLGETEAFF
.	TRBV3-1/TRBV3-2	TRBJ1-4	.	TGTGCCAGCAGCCAACGGGGGGCGGGGGAAAAACTGTTTTTT	CASSQRGAGEKLFF
TRBD2	TRBV6-4	TRBJ2-2	many	TGTGCCAGCAGTGACTCTAGCGGGAGCACCGGGGAGCTGTTTTTT	CASSDSSGSTGELFF
TRBD2	TRBV6-1	TRBJ2-7	.	TGTGCCAGCAGTGAAACGCTAGCGGGAGGGATCTACGAGCAGTACTTC	CASSETLAGGIYEQYF
TRBD1	TRBV7-2	TRBJ1-1	.	TGTGCCAGCAGCCGTCTTCCAGGGGGCGCGGTCCACACTGAAGCTTTCTTT	CASSRLPGGAVHTEAFF
.	TRBV28	TRBJ1-1	.	TGTGCCAGCAGACTCACCGAGGTAAGCACTGAAGCTTTCTTT	CASRLTEVSTEAFF
TRBD1	TRBV3-1/TRBV3-2	TRBJ1-1	.	TGTGCCAGCTCAGACAGGGGAAACACTGAAGCTTTCTTT	CASSDRGNTEAFF
.	TRBV3-1/TRBV3-2	TRBJ1-6	.	TGTGCCAGCAGCCGAAAACAGGGTGGCGATTCACCCCTCCACTTT	CASSRKQGGDSPLHF
.	TRBV2	TRBJ1-3	.	TGTGCCAGCAGTCAGGGTACCAGCTCTGGAAACACCATATATTTT	CASSQGTSSGNTIYF
.	TRBV18	TRBJ1-2	.	TGTGCCAGCTCACCAACGATACAAGCCCCCCATGGCTACACCTTC	CASSPTIQAPHGYTF
.	TRBV5-6	TRBJ1-1	once	TGTGCCAGCAGCTATCGGGGCACCGGTTCTGAAGCTTTCTTT	CASSYRGTGSEAFF
.	TRBV4-2	TRBJ2-1	.	TGTGCCAGCAGCCAAGACAATGCGGGAAGTTGGGTCGATGAGCAGTTCTTC	CASSQDNAGSWVDEQFF
.	TRBV27	TRBJ1-4	.	TGTGCCAGCAGTGGTGTGGGTGAAAAACTGTTTTTT	CASSGVGEKLFF
.	TRBV5-1	TRBJ2-1	.	TGCGCCAGCAGCGTGGACGCGAGCTCCTACAATGAGCAGTTCTTC	CASSVDASSYNEQFF
.	TRBV4-3	TRBJ1-1	.	TGCGCCAGCAGCCAAGATCTTGGACACCAGGGCACTGAAGCTTTCTTT	CASSQDLGHQGTEAFF